Each of the 5 T cell receptor beta chains below was sequenced from the same sample in a study of blood T cell repertoires in COVID-19. Sequenced by immunoSEQ multiplex PCR; TCRdb stores in-frame clones only, minus some. In the table there are some 40,000 clones, roughly four fifths of which are singletons. What was sequenced was peripheral blood. The receptors stem from a human donor in a cohort sampled during active or convalescent COVID-19. The donor label of this sample is uncertain.

In this sample, this clone turned up once. This sequence joins TRBV29-1 and TRBJ2-5; 10 bases fit TRBD2. Germline CDR1 is SQVTM and CDR2 is ANQGSEA. The CDR3 has 13 residues. Trimming took 7 bases from V and 5 from J; bases not matched to a gene: 7. CDR3 amino acids: CSAGTSVFETQYF. CDR3 DNA sequence: TGCAGCGCCGGGACTAGCGTTTTCGAGACCCAGTACTTC.

The rearrangement uses TRBV6-1 and TRBJ2-2; a weak D match, TRBD2 (6 bases). This CDR3 is built from 15 residues. V dropped 2 bases and J dropped 4 bases, with 11 bases sitting between them. Germline V gives CDR1 MNHNS, CDR2 SASEGT. This CDR3 is CASSEPGRSTGELFF. The CDR3 nucleotides are TGTGCCAGCAGTGAACCGGGGAGGAGCACCGGGGAGCTGTTTTTT.

This chain connects TRBV18 to TRBJ1-2, with TRBD1 matching 8 bases. The V gene end was trimmed by 2 bases and the J gene end by 4 bases; junction bases not matched to a gene: 6. Germline CDR1 and CDR2: KGHSH and LQKENI. This CDR3 has 15 amino acids. The CDR3 region has the DNA TGTGCCAGCTCACCAATAGGACAGGGATTCTATGGCTACACCTTC. It is translated as CASSPIGQGFYGYTF.

This clone was picked up a small number of times. The CDR3: CASSFTAGSYYEQYF. The CDR3 bases are TGTGCCAGCAGCTTTACGGCGGGCAGTTACTACGAGCAGTACTTC. This sequence joins TRBV7-2 and TRBJ2-7; possible D gene TRBD2, 5 bases. V was clipped by 3 bases and J by 3 bases, with 15 bases between them. Germline V gives CDR1 SGHTA, CDR2 FQGNSA. The CDR3 runs to 15 residues.

This CDR3 is CATDPGLRNQETQYF. DNA for the CDR3: TGTGCCACCGACCCGGGACTCAGAAACCAAGAGACCCAGTACTTC. This rearrangement joins TRBV10-3 to TRBJ2-5, with a possible D match to TRBD2 (6 bases). Germline loops: CDR1 ENHRY, CDR2 SYGVKD. Trimming removed 10 bases from V and 0 bases from J, with 18 bases in between. This CDR3 has 15 amino acids.